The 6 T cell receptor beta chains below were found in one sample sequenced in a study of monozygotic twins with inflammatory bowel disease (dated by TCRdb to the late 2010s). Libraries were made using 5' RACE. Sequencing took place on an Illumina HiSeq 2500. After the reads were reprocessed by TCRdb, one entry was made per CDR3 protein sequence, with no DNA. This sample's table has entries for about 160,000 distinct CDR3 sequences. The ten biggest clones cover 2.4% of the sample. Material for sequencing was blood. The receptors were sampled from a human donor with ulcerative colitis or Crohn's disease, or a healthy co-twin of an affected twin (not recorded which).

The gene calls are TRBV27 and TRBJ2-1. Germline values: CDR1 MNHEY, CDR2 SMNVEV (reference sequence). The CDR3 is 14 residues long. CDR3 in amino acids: CASSFVGTNNEQFF.

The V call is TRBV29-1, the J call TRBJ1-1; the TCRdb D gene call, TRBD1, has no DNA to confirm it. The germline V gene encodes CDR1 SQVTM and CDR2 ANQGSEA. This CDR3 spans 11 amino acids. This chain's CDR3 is CSVFITGEAFF.

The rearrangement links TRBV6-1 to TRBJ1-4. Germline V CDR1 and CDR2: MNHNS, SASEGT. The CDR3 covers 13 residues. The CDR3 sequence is CASSERRGEKLFF.

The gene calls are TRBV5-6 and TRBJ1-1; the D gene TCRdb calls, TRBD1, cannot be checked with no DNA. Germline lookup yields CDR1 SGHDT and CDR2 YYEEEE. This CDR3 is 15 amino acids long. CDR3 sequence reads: CASSEGQTMNTEAFF.

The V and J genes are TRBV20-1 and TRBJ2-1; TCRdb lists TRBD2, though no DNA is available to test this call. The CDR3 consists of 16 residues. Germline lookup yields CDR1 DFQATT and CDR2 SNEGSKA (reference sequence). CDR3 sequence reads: CSAPRLAGRIYNEQFF.

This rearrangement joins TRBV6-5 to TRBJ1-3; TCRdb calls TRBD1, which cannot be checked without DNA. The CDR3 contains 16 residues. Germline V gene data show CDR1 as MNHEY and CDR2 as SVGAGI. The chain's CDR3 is CASSYGRGFSGNTIYF.